This TCR beta chain emerged from a study of T cells in Graves' hyperthyroidism and ophthalmopathy. Uncontrolled infection, other autoimmune disease, pregnancy or lactation disqualified patients from enrolment. Each diagnosis drew on symptoms, thyroxine, TRAb, thyroid ultrasound and orbital computed tomography findings. Study-level findings and limits: Blood also held most thyroid clonotypes expanded beyond 0.001.

CDR1 and CDR2 from the germline V gene are SGHTA and FQGNSA. With 4 bases removed from V and 3 bases from J, the gap between germline ends came to 9 bases. This CDR3 region has 13 residues. Concerning this clonotype: What it recognizes is unknown.

Amplification yielded TCR beta CDR3 regions, with RNA transcripts as the source. The study used the HTBI primer set for a first-round RT-PCR of the TCR CDR3. TCRdb ran MiXCR on the multiplex PCR reads and lists one entry per CDR3 protein. The sample holds 500,000 to 600,000 distinct CDR3 sequences, 40% to 55% seen once. V and J are TRBV7-2 and TRBJ1-1, with D unresolved. This TCR derives from an adult woman with Graves' disease, either hyperthyroidism or ophthalmopathy (not recorded which). The sequenced sample consisted of peripheral blood or thyroid tissue (not recorded which). The CDR3 sequence: CASSSRRYTEAFF. DNA of the CDR3: TGTGCCAGCAGCTCACGGCGGTACACTGAAGCTTTCTTT.